This entry concerns a single T cell receptor beta chain. Antigen: not known. Positive CCR7 selection of CD45RO-negative cells yielded the naive CD8 cells, and terminally differentiated effector memory CD45RA+ cells were excluded. The table came from immunoSEQ multiplex PCR; TCRdb's copy has only in-frame clones and leaves some out. The data show millions of clones, about 95% seen once. These data originate in a study of shared clonotypes between healthy human individuals. Background on the study: Three CD4 naive, three CD4 memory, two CD8 naive and one CD8 memory plate were used per donor.

Germline V gene sequence: CDR1 MNHNY, CDR2 SVGAGI (reference sequence). The ends were cut back, 0 bases at V and 0 bases at J, with 8 bases in the middle. CDR3 length: 15 residues. Overall study findings and caveats: Non-shared clonotypes were found to have lower generation probabilities than the clonotypes that were shared by all four of the sorted-subset donors.

Sequencing input: naive CD8+ T cells sorted from blood. J is TRBJ2-5 and V is TRBV6-6, with a possible D match to TRBD2 (6 bases). The source of this sequence is a man aged 18 to 29 in good health. The CDR3 DNA reads as TGTGCCAGCAGTTACTCGGCGGGGTACCAAGAGACCCAGTACTTC. This sequence encodes CASSYSAGYQETQYF.